This T cell receptor (beta chain) originates from a study of blood T cell repertoires in COVID-19. This CDR3 has 16 residues. Germline V gene data show CDR1 as SGHVS and CDR2 as FNYEAQ. V lost 6 bases, J lost 4 bases, and 12 bases stayed unmatched. TCRdb keeps only in-frame clones here, not all; method: immunoSEQ multiplex PCR. This sample yields hundreds of thousands of clones, of which roughly 89% are seen a single time; 2.6% belongs to the top ten. This clone was seen only once. This TCR derives from a woman aged 25 to 39 with acute COVID-19. The material sequenced was PBMCs or T cells enriched from blood (not recorded which). The chain has TRBV7-6 and TRBJ2-5; 9 positions agree with TRBD2. The CDR3 sequence: CASSPQLRGGAETQYF. The CDR3 coding sequence is TGTGCCAGCAGTCCTCAACTCCGCGGGGGGGCAGAGACCCAGTACTTC.